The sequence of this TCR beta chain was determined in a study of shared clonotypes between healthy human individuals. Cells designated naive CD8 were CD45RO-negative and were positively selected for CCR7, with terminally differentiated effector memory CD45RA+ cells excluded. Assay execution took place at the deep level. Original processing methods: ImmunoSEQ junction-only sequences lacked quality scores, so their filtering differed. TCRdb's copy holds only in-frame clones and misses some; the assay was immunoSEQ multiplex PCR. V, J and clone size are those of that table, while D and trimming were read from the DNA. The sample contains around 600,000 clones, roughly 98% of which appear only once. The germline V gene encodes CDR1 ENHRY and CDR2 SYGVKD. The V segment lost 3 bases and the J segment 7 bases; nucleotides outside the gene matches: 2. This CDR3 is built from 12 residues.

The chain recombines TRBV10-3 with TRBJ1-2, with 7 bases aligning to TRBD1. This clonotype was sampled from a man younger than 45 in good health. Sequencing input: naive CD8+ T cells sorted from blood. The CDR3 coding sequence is TGTGCCATCAGTGAACAGGGGCTTGGCTACACCTTC. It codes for CAISEQGLGYTF.